What follows are 25 T cell receptor beta chains derived from one specimen sequenced in a study of T cell responses to AZD1222 COVID-19 vaccine. Generated by immunoSEQ multiplex PCR, the TCRdb table keeps only in-frame clones and is missing some. The sample lists around 160,000 clones, approximately 91% seen once, with 3.8% in the top ten. Sequenced material: peripheral blood, taken 28 days after the second AZD1222 dose. Source of these receptors: an adult who received the AZD1222 COVID-19 vaccine.

This clone has just one count. This sequence joins TRBV19 and TRBJ1-5; TRBD1 matches 8 bases. J was trimmed by 6 bases and V by 5 bases; bases with no gene match: 6. The germline V gene has CDR1 LNHDA and CDR2 SQIVND (reference sequence). The CDR3 consists of 14 residues. The CDR3 loop reads CASSLGQGTQPQHF. CDR3 DNA: TGTGCCAGTAGTCTAGGACAGGGCACTCAGCCCCAGCATTTT. The complete variable domain, with remaining parts taken from reference TRBV19 and TRBJ1-5, reads DGGITQSPKYLFRKEGQNVTLSCEQNLNHDAMYWYRQDPGQGLRLIYYSQIVNDFQKGDIAEGYSVSREKKESFPLTVTSAQKNPTAFYLCASSLGQGTQPQHFGDGTRLSIL.

Note on this clone: Other DNA variants within this sample encode the same CDR3. The rearrangement joins TRBV18 to TRBJ1-2, with 7 bases fitting TRBD1. V trimming: 3 bases; J trimming: 2 bases; junction bases outside the gene matches: 0. Looked up from germline, CDR1 is KGHSH and CDR2 is LQKENI. The CDR3 sequence is 13 residues long. As DNA, the CDR3 is TGTGCCAGCTCACCGGACAGGAACTATGGCTACACCTTC. Its protein is CASSPDRNYGYTF.

This chain links TRBV5-6 with TRBJ2-2; 10 bases align to TRBD2. The germline CDR1 and CDR2 sequences are SGHDT and YYEEEE. Unmatched junction bases numbered 4, after V lost 1 base and J lost 4 bases. There are 16 residues in the CDR3. The CDR3 here is CASSLWLAGATGELFF. CDR3 bases: TGTGCCAGCAGCTTGTGGCTAGCGGGAGCCACCGGGGAGCTGTTTTTT.

This clone was observed a handful of times. The chain has TRBV11-3 and TRBJ2-3; 8 bases are shared with TRBD2. The CDR3 extends over 14 amino acids. The trim removed 4 bases at V and 6 bases at J, leaving 6 bases unmatched. The germline V gene encodes CDR1 SGHNT and CDR2 YENEEA. CDR3 protein: CASSSGLASDTQYF. The CDR3 DNA follows: TGTGCCAGCAGCTCAGGACTAGCATCGGATACGCAGTATTTT.

A note on this clone: A junction end diverges from the germline sequence, so it may reflect a read error. The chain employs TRBV7-2 and TRBJ1-1, with D perhaps TRBD1 (5 bases). This CDR3 has 15 residues. Per germline, CDR1 SGHTA and CDR2 FQGNSA. The CDR3 DNA follows: TGTGCCAGCAGCTTAGCCCTGGGGCGCCTTCCTGACGCTTTCTTT. Its protein product is CASSLALGRLPDAFF.

J is TRBJ2-3 and V is TRBV14, with TRBD1 matching over 8 bases. Germline trimming cut 2 bases from V and 3 bases from J; bases unmatched to any gene: 4. Germline assignment: CDR1 SGHDN and CDR2 FVKESK. This CDR3 is built from 15 residues. CDR3 region: CASSQRTGMTDTQYF. The CDR3 DNA follows: TGTGCCAGCAGCCAAAGGACAGGGATGACAGATACGCAGTATTTT.

The gene calls are TRBV30 and TRBJ1-2; 11 nucleotides match TRBD1. J lost 7 bases, V lost 2 bases, and 6 bases had no gene match. The CDR3 consists of 14 residues. CDR1 is GTSNPN, CDR2 SVGIG, per germline (reference sequence). Here the CDR3 reads CAWSLLGTGGGYTF. CDR3 nucleotide sequence: TGTGCCTGGAGTCTATTGGGGACAGGGGGTGGCTACACCTTC. The full variable domain, with the rest looked up from reference TRBV30 and TRBJ1-2, is SQTIHQWPATLVQPVGSPLSLECTVEGTSNPNLYWYRQAAGRGLQLLFYSVGIGQISSEVPQNLSASRPQDRQFILSSKKLLLSDSGFYLCAWSLLGTGGGYTFGSGTRLTVV.

V is TRBV14 and J is TRBJ1-1, with 8 positions matching TRBD1. V was pared by 2 bases and J by 1 base, with 9 bases of the junction left unmatched. Germline values: CDR1 SGHDN, CDR2 FVKESK. The CDR3 length is 17 residues. The CDR3 loop is CASSQRTGFWGNTEAFF. For the CDR3, the DNA is TGTGCCAGCAGCCAAAGGACAGGGTTCTGGGGGAACACTGAAGCTTTCTTT.

The chain joins TRBV4-1 to TRBJ2-5, with D possibly being TRBD1 or TRBD2 (5 bases each). Germline V gene sequence: CDR1 MGHRA, CDR2 YSYEKL. The length of the CDR3 is 14 residues. Trimming removed 7 bases at V and 5 bases at J, with 17 bases between. The CDR3 loop is CASTNPGRRETQYF. CDR3 nucleotide sequence: TGCGCCAGCACCAACCCGGGGCGTAGGGAGACCCAGTACTTC.

The chain combines TRBV5-1 with TRBJ2-7; D gene unclear. Germline V CDR1 and CDR2: SGHRS, YFSETQ. Trimming removed 0 bases at V and 2 bases at J, with 15 bases between. The CDR3 runs 16 residues. This chain's CDR3 is CASSLGPPAQPYEQYF. Here the CDR3 DNA reads TGCGCCAGCAGCTTGGGGCCACCGGCCCAACCCTACGAGCAGTACTTC.

V usage is TRBV4-2 and J usage is TRBJ1-3, with TRBD1 as a possible D gene (5 bases). Germline V CDR1 and CDR2: LGHNA, YNFKEQ. CDR3 length: 15 residues. Deletions cut 0 bases from V and 0 bases from J, with 6 bases between. The CDR3 protein is CASSQDGGSGNTIYF. The CDR3 bases are TGTGCCAGCAGCCAAGATGGGGGCTCTGGAAACACCATATATTTT.

This chain connects TRBV6-4 to TRBJ2-3; D not resolved. The CDR3 is 15 residues long. Germline CDR1 MRHNA, CDR2 SNTAGT. With 4 bases removed from V and 0 bases from J, the gap between germline ends came to 11 bases. CDR3 DNA: TGTGCCAGCAGTGCCTCTCCAGCTAGCACAGATACGCAGTATTTT. Its protein product is CASSASPASTDTQYF.

This clone has a handful of counts. This rearrangement joins TRBV18 to TRBJ2-1, with D perhaps matching TRBD1 or TRBD2 (5 bases each). The V and J ends lost 4 bases and 6 bases respectively, with 16 bases between them. The germline CDR1 and CDR2 sequences are KGHSH and LQKENI. The CDR3 is made up of 15 amino acids. CDR3: CASSRYRDPLNEQFF. The DNA of the CDR3 is TGTGCCAGCTCACGTTATAGGGACCCACTCAATGAGCAGTTCTTC. Full variable domain (missing parts from reference TRBV18 and TRBJ2-1): NAGVMQNPRHLVRRRGQEARLRCSPMKGHSHVYWYRQLPEEGLKFMVYLQKENIIDESGMPKERFSAEFPKEGPSILRIQQVVRGDSAAYFCASSRYRDPLNEQFFGPGTRLTVL.

The chain is built from TRBV11-3 and TRBJ1-2; no firm D call. The CDR3 consists of 14 residues. V gave up 4 bases and J gave up 4 bases, with 13 bases separating them. CDR1 and CDR2 from the germline V gene are SGHNT and YENEEA. CDR3 in DNA: TGTGCCAGCAGCTCTATGGGATTTGGCTATGGCTACACCTTC. Its protein is CASSSMGFGYGYTF.

This chain joins TRBV10-3 and TRBJ1-1; 9 nucleotides agree with TRBD1. CDR1 is ENHRY, CDR2 SYGVKD, per germline. The length of the CDR3 is 13 residues. The V segment lost 6 bases and the J segment 7 bases; nucleotides outside the gene matches: 6. This CDR3 is CAIREGQGGEAFF. The CDR3, as DNA: TGTGCCATCAGAGAGGGACAGGGCGGTGAAGCTTTCTTT.

The chain recombines TRBV6-5 with TRBJ1-1, with D possibly TRBD1 on 6 matching bases. Per the germline V gene, CDR1 is MNHEY and CDR2 is SVGAGI. With 5 bases removed from V and 0 bases from J, the gap between germline ends came to 13 bases. The CDR3 length is 15 residues. CDR3 amino acids: CASSRQALMNTEAFF. Here the CDR3 DNA reads TGTGCCAGCAGTCGACAGGCCCTCATGAACACTGAAGCTTTCTTT.

The rearrangement uses TRBV28 and TRBJ1-1; 10 bases map to TRBD1. The CDR3 runs 16 residues. The trim removed 6 bases at V and 3 bases at J, leaving 10 bases unmatched. Germline CDR1 reads MDHEN; CDR2 reads SYDVKM. The CDR3 nucleotides read TGTGCCAGCAGCGAGACAGGGGGCGTCAGGCACACTGAAGCTTTCTTT. Translated, it gives CASSETGGVRHTEAFF.

Turning to this clone: Different DNA sequences within this sample yield the same CDR3. The chain uses TRBV5-1 and TRBJ2-1, with TRBD2 identical over 16 bases. This CDR3 has 18 amino acids. Germline V gene lookup returns CDR1 SGHRS and CDR2 YFSETQ. The V and J ends lost 4 bases and 1 base, in that order; junction bases with no gene match: 5. This chain's CDR3 is CASSPGLAGGRSYNEQFF. The CDR3 nucleotides read TGCGCCAGCAGCCCGGGACTAGCGGGAGGGAGGTCCTACAATGAGCAGTTCTTC.

This chain links TRBV6-2 or TRBV6-3 with TRBJ1-1, with D perhaps matching TRBD1 (5 bases). Germline assignment: CDR1 MNHEY and CDR2 SVGEGT. With 2 bases removed from V and 5 bases from J, the gap between germline ends came to 12 bases. This CDR3 has 14 amino acids. In nucleotides, the CDR3 is TGTGCCAGCAGTTACACGAACCAGGGAACTGAAGCTTTCTTT. Protein: CASSYTNQGTEAFF.

The chain employs TRBV5-4 and TRBJ2-7, with D unresolved. Germline CDR1 reads SGHNT; CDR2 reads YYREEE (reference sequence). Trimming left V 0 bases short and J 2 bases short, with 6 bases between. The CDR3 length is 13 residues. For the CDR3, the DNA is TGTGCCAGCAGCTTGGGTGAAGCCTACGAGCAGTACTTC. It translates to CASSLGEAYEQYF.

The rearrangement uses TRBV5-4 and TRBJ2-1, with no clear D. Germline CDR1 is SGHNT and CDR2 is YYREEE (reference sequence). CDR3 size: 16 residues. V lost 3 bases, J lost 1 base, and 14 bases lay in between. CDR3 sequence: CASSSGGPFSYNEQFF. The CDR3 DNA reads as TGTGCCAGCAGCTCCGGCGGCCCGTTTTCCTACAATGAGCAGTTCTTC.

The chain couples TRBV7-3 to TRBJ1-2; D remains ambiguous. V was cut by 5 bases and J by 5 bases, with 18 bases left in between. This CDR3 comprises 15 residues. In germline, CDR1 is SGHTA, CDR2 FQGTGA. This chain's CDR3 is CASSQKSTSVYGYTF. The CDR3 DNA reads as TGTGCCAGCAGCCAGAAATCCACCTCAGTGTATGGCTACACCTTC. The full variable domain, in which reference TRBV7-3 and TRBJ1-2 provide the parts outside the CDR3, is GAGVSQTPSNKVTEKGKYVELRCDPISGHTALYWYRQSLGQGPEFLIYFQGTGAADDSGLPNDRFFAVRPEGSVSTLKIQRTERGDSAVYLCASSQKSTSVYGYTFGSGTRLTVV.

V gene TRBV5-1 combines with J gene TRBJ2-7; TRBD2 aligns across 8 bases. The CDR3 loop spans 14 amino acids. Germline CDR1 is SGHRS and CDR2 is YFSETQ. Trimming took 6 bases from V and 2 from J; bases not matched to a gene: 7. CDR3 in amino acids: CASMRGAGAYEQYF. The CDR3 coding sequence is TGCGCCAGCATGCGGGGGGCGGGAGCCTACGAGCAGTACTTC.

J is TRBJ1-1 and V is TRBV5-1; D might be TRBD1 (6 bases). The germline gives CDR1 SGHRS, CDR2 YFSETQ. The CDR3 has 14 residues. V gave up 4 bases and J gave up 3 bases, with 13 bases separating them. DNA for the CDR3: TGCGCCAGCAGCCCCGACCGACAGGACACTGAAGCTTTCTTT. Residues: CASSPDRQDTEAFF.

The J gene is TRBJ1-4, the V gene TRBV19; perhaps TRBD1 as D (5 bases). V lost 11 bases and J lost 0, with 13 bases in between. The CDR3 length is 14 residues. Germline CDR1 LNHDA, CDR2 SQIVND (reference sequence). CDR3 nucleotide sequence: TGTGCCTCGGTAGGGGACGCAACTAATGAAAAACTGTTTTTT. It translates to CASVGDATNEKLFF.